The 13 T cell receptor beta chains below were found in one sample sequenced in a study of CD8 T cells in Susac syndrome. cDNA came from around 0.5 to 1 ug RNA primed by random hexamers. Each CDR3 protein is one row after TCRdb ran MiXCR on the immunoSEQ multiplex PCR reads. The sample lists 250,000 to 350,000 distinct CDR3 sequences; about 90% were seen once. Material for sequencing was CD4+ T cells from PBMCs. The receptors stem from a human donor with multiple sclerosis.

The V call is TRBV7-2, the J call TRBJ1-1; the match to TRBD1 covers 11 bases. Trimming cost V 5 bases and J 7 bases; bases outside gene matches: 21. The CDR3 runs 19 residues. CDR1 and CDR2 from the germline V gene are SGHTA and FQGNSA. The CDR3 DNA reads TGTGCCAGCAGCCCCCATAGACCCCGGACAGGGGGCCGGATATTTGAAGCTTTCTTT. Its protein product is CASSPHRPRTGGRIFEAFF. Full variable domain (remainder filled in from reference TRBV7-2 and TRBJ1-1): GAGVSQSPSNKVTEKGKDVELRCDPISGHTALYWYRQSLGQGLEFLIYFQGNSAPDKSGLPSDRFSAERTGGSVSTLTIQRTQQEDSAVYLCASSPHRPRTGGRIFEAFFGQGTRLTVV.

This CDR3 reads CASSPRTANNMLETQYF. CDR3 in DNA: TGTGCCAGCAGCCCCCGGACAGCCAACAATATGTTAGAGACCCAGTACTTC. The J gene is TRBJ2-5, the V gene TRBV11-2; tentatively, D is TRBD1 (6 bases). This CDR3 comprises 17 residues. Germline loops: CDR1 SGHAT, CDR2 FQNNGV. V dropped 5 bases and J dropped 4 bases, with 23 bases sitting between them.

This clonotype showed up just once. CDR3 bases: TGCAGTGCTAGTGGGGCGCAGAGAAACAATGAAAAACTGTTTTTT. Translating it yields CSASGAQRNNEKLFF. The rearrangement joins TRBV20-1 to TRBJ1-4; a weak D match, TRBD1 (5 bases). Germline V lookup: CDR1 DFQATT, CDR2 SNEGSKA (reference sequence). V was pared by 3 bases and J by 5 bases, with 16 bases between. This CDR3 has 15 residues.

This clonotype was seen only once. This chain joins TRBV28 and TRBJ1-1; tentatively, D is TRBD1 (6 bases). V was shortened by 4 bases and J by 4 bases, with 13 bases between the two germline ends. This CDR3 comprises 14 residues. CDR1 is MDHEN and CDR2 is SYDVKM in the germline V gene. The CDR3 nucleotides read TGTGCCAGCAGTTGGGGGCAGTTGGCCACTGAAGCTTTCTTT. This gives the protein CASSWGQLATEAFF.

The CDR3 DNA sequence: TGTGCCAGCTCCCCTAGCGGGGGGTCCTACAATGAGCAGTTCTTC. Amino acid sequence: CASSPSGGSYNEQFF. J is TRBJ2-1 and V is TRBV9; 11 positions agree with TRBD2. The V and J ends lost 7 bases and 1 base, in that order; junction bases with no gene match: 4. Per germline, CDR1 SGDLS and CDR2 YYNGEE. The CDR3 runs 15 residues.

The chain joins TRBV12-3 or TRBV12-4 to TRBJ1-3; D ambiguous. V lost 7 bases and J lost 0, with 10 bases in between. The CDR3 extends over 14 amino acids. The CDR3 loop reads CASTRASSGNTIYF. The CDR3 bases are TGTGCCAGCACCCGGGCCTCCTCTGGAAACACCATATATTTT.

V is TRBV4-3 and J is TRBJ1-5; D is ambiguous. The CDR3 is 14 amino acids. Trimming left V 3 bases short and J 4 bases short, with 10 bases between. Per the germline V gene, CDR1 is LGHNA and CDR2 is YSLEER. The DNA of the CDR3 is TGCGCCAGCAGCCAGGCCCGGCGGAATCAGCCCCAGCATTTT. It specifies CASSQARRNQPQHF.

The rearrangement uses TRBV7-3 and TRBJ2-1; D gene ambiguous. Per the germline V gene, CDR1 is SGHTA and CDR2 is FQGTGA. V was shortened by 0 bases and J by 9 bases, with 9 bases between the two germline ends. This CDR3 region has 13 residues. The CDR3 DNA reads TGTGCCAGCAGCTTAACGGGCTACTCTGAGCAGTTCTTC. Translation gives CASSLTGYSEQFF.

CDR3: CATRGADNSPLHF. CDR3 nucleotide sequence: TGTGCCACCCGCGGGGCCGATAATTCACCCCTCCACTTT. V is TRBV24-1 and J is TRBJ1-6, with a tentative D call TRBD1 (5 bases). The CDR3 is 13 amino acids. Germline V gene data show CDR1 as KGHDR and CDR2 as SFDVKD. V lost 9 bases, J lost 5 bases, and 10 bases lay in between.

This rearrangement joins TRBV29-1 to TRBJ1-1; D gene unclear. The ends were cut back, 6 bases at V and 0 bases at J, with 11 bases in the middle. Germline-derived CDR1 and CDR2 are SQVTM and ANQGSEA. The length of the CDR3 is 13 residues. The CDR3 loop reads CSVLRVVNTEAFF. The CDR3 region has the DNA TGCAGCGTCCTCCGGGTAGTGAACACTGAAGCTTTCTTT.

This chain joins TRBV12-2 and TRBJ1-1; the DNA was not compared with TRBD1, the D call given in the table. TRBV12-2 counts as a pseudogene. The CDR3 consists of 13 residues. In DNA, the CDR3 is TGTGCAAGTCGCTTAGCGGCCCCATTGTGGGCTTTCTTT. It yields the protein CASRLAAPLWAFF.

The J gene is TRBJ2-7, the V gene TRBV5-1; 9 nucleotides match TRBD1. This CDR3 is built from 15 residues. Germline-derived CDR1 and CDR2 are SGHRS and YFSETQ. With 5 bases clipped from V and 5 bases from J, the junction kept 11 bases outside the gene matches. CDR3 bases: TGCGCCAGCAGTCCGCTCACAGGGGGCTTCAACGAGCAGTACTTC. Translation gives CASSPLTGGFNEQYF.

The chain couples TRBV3-1 to TRBJ2-7; TRBD2 is a possible D gene (5 bases). V was pared by 2 bases and J by 2 bases, with 16 bases between. The CDR3 contains 16 residues. In germline, CDR1 is LGHDT, CDR2 YNNKEL (reference sequence). The chain's CDR3 is CASSQIARARPYEQYF. The CDR3, as DNA: TGTGCCAGCAGCCAAATCGCGAGGGCCCGACCCTACGAGCAGTACTTC.